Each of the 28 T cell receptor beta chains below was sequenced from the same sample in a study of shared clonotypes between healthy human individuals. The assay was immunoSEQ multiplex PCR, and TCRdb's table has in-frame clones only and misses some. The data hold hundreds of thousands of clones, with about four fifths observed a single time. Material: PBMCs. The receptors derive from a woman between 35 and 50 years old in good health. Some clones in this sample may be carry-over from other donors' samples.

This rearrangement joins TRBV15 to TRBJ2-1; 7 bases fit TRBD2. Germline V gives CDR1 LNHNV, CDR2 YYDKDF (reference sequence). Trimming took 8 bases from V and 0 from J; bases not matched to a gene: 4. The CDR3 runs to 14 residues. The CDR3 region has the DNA TGTGCCACCGGAGGCGGGAGCTCCTACAATGAGCAGTTCTTC. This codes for CATGGGSSYNEQFF. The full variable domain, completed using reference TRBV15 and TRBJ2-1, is DAMVIQNPRYQVTQFGKPVTLSCSQTLNHNVMYWYQQKSSQAPKLLFHYYDKDFNNEADTPDNFQSRRPNTSFCFLDIRSPGLGDTAMYLCATGGGSSYNEQFFGPGTRLTVL.

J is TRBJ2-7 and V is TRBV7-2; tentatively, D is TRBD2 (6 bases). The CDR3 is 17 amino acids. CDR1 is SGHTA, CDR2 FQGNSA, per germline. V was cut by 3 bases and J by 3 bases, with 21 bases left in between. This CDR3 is CASSFFGGGRMVYEQYF. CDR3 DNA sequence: TGTGCCAGCAGCTTTTTTGGGGGAGGCCGGATGGTCTACGAGCAGTACTTC.

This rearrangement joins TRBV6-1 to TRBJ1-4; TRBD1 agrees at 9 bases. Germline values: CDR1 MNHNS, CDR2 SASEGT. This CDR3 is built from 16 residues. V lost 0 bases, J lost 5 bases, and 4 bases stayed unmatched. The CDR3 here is CASSEATGTGNEKLFF. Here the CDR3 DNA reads TGTGCCAGCAGTGAAGCGACAGGGACAGGGAATGAAAAACTGTTTTTT.

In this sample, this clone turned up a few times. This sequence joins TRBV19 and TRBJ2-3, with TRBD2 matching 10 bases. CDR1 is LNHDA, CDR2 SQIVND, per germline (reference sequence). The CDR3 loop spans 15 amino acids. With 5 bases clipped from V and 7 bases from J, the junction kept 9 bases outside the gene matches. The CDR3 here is CASSPLAGAGYTQYF. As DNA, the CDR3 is TGTGCCAGTAGTCCTCTAGCGGGAGCTGGTTATACGCAGTATTTT.

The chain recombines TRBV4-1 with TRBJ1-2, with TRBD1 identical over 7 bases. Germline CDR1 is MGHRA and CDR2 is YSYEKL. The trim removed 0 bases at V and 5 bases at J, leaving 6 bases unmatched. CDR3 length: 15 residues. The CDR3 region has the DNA TGCGCCAGCAGCCAAGAGCCAGGGACAGCATATGGCTACACCTTC. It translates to CASSQEPGTAYGYTF.

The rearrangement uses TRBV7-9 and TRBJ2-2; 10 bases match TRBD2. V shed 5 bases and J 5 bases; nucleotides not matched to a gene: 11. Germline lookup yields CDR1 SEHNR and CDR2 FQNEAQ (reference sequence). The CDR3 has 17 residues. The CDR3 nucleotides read TGTGCCAGCAGCCCCAGACAAGCGGGAGGGCTGACCGGGGAGCTGTTTTTT. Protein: CASSPRQAGGLTGELFF.

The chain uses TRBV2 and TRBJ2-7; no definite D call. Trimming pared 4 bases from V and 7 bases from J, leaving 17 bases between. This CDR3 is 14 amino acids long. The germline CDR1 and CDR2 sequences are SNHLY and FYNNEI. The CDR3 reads CASSAFGRAGEQYF. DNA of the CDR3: TGTGCCAGCAGTGCCTTTGGACGGGCTGGTGAGCAGTACTTC.

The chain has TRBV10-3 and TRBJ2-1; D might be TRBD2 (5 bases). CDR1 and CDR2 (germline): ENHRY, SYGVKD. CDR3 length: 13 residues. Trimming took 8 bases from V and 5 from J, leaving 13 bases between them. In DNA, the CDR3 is TGTGCCATCCTCCCGGGATATGACAATGAGCAGTTCTTC. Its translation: CAILPGYDNEQFF.

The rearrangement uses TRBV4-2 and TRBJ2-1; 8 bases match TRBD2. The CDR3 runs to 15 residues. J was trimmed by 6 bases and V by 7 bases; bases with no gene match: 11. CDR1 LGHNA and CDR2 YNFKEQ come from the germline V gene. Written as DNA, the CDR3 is TGTGCCAGCAACCTGCGGGAGGACACGGGCAATGAGCAGTTCTTC. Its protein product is CASNLREDTGNEQFF.

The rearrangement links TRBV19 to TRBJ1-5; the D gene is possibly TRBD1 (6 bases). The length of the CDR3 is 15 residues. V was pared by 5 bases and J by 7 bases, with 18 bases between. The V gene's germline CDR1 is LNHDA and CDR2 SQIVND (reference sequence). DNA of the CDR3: TGTGCCAGTAGTGACAGTGGGGGGCGAGGCCAGCCCCAGCATTTT. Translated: CASSDSGGRGQPQHF.

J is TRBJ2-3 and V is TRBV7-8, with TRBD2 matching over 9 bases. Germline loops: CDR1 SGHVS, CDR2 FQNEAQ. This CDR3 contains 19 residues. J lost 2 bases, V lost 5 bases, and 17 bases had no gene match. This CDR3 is CASSRLPSGGRVPTDTQYF. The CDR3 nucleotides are TGTGCCAGCAGCCGATTGCCCTCCGGCGGGAGGGTCCCCACAGATACGCAGTATTTT.

CDR3 sequence: CASSPPVEGGWYQETQYF. The CDR3 coding sequence is TGTGCCAGCTCACCCCCGGTGGAGGGGGGTTGGTACCAAGAGACCCAGTACTTC. V usage is TRBV18 and J usage is TRBJ2-5, with D perhaps TRBD1 or TRBD2 (6 bases each). V was cut by 3 bases and J by 0 bases, with 20 bases left in between. The CDR3 contains 18 residues. CDR1 KGHSH and CDR2 LQKENI come from the germline V gene.

Here the CDR3 DNA reads TGTGCCAGCAGTTTCTCCGGGACCGTGAAACTCTATGGCTACACCTTC. It codes for CASSFSGTVKLYGYTF. The chain has TRBV28 and TRBJ1-2; D possibly corresponds to TRBD1 (5 bases). Germline CDR1 is MDHEN and CDR2 is SYDVKM. V was shortened by 3 bases and J by 4 bases, with 18 bases between the two germline ends. The CDR3 is 16 amino acids.

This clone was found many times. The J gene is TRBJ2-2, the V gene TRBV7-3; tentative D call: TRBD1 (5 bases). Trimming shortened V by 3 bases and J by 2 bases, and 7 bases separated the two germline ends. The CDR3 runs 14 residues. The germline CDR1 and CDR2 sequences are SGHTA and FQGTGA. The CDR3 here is CASSFDSNTGELFF. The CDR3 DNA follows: TGTGCCAGCAGCTTCGACAGTAACACCGGGGAGCTGTTTTTT. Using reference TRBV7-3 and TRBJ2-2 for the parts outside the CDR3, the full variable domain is GAGVSQTPSNKVTEKGKYVELRCDPISGHTALYWYRQSLGQGPEFLIYFQGTGAADDSGLPNDRFFAVRPEGSVSTLKIQRTERGDSAVYLCASSFDSNTGELFFGEGSRLTVL.

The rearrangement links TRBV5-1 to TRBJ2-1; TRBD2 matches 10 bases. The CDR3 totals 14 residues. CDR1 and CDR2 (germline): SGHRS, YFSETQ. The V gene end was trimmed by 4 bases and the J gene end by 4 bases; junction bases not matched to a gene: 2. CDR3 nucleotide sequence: TGCGCCAGCAGCGCTAGCGGGGGTTACAATGAGCAGTTCTTC. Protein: CASSASGGYNEQFF.

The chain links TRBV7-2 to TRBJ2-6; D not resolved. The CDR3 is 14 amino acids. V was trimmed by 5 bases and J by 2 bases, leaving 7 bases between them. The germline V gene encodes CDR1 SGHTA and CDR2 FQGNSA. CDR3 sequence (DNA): TGTGCCAGCAGCCCGGGTCCTGGGGCCAACGTCCTGACTTTC. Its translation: CASSPGPGANVLTF.

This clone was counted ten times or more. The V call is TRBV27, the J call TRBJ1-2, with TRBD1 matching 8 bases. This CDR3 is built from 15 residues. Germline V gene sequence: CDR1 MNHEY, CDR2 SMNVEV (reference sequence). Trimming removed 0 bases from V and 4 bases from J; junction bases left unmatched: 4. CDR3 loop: CASSLSWTGTYGYTF. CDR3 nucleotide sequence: TGTGCCAGCAGTTTATCGTGGACAGGGACCTATGGCTACACCTTC.

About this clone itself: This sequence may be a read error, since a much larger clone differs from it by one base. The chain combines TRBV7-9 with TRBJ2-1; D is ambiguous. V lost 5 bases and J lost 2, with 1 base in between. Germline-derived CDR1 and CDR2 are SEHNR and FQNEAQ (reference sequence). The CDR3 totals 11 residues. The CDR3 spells CASSPYNEQFF. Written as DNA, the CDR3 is TGTGCCAGCAGCCCCTACAATGAGCAGTTCTTC. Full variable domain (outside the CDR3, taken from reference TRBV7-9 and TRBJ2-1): DTGVSQNPRHKITKRGQNVTFRCDPISEHNRLYWYRQTLGQGPEFLTYFQNEAQLEKSRLLSDRFSAERPKGSFSTLEIQRTEQGDSAMYLCASSPYNEQFFGPGTRLTVL.

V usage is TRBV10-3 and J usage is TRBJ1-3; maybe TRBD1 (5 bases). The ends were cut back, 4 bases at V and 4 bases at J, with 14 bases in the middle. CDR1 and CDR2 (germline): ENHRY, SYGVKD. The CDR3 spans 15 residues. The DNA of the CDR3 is TGTGCCATCAGTGCGGGGCAGGGAGACGGAAACACCATATATTTT. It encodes CAISAGQGDGNTIYF.

The CDR3 sequence is CASSLVGAEDTQYF. CDR3 DNA sequence: TGTGCCAGCAGCTTAGTAGGGGCTGAAGATACGCAGTATTTT. The chain has TRBV5-6 and TRBJ2-3; maybe TRBD1 (5 bases). Germline CDR1 SGHDT, CDR2 YYEEEE. The CDR3 is made up of 14 amino acids. Trimming shortened V by 2 bases and J by 5 bases, and 12 bases separated the two germline ends.

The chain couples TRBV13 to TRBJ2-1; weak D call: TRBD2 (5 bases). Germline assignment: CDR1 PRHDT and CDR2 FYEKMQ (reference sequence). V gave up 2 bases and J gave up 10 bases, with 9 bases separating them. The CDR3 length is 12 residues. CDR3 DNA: TGTGCCAGCAGCTTATCCGGGAACGAGCAGTTCTTC. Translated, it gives CASSLSGNEQFF.

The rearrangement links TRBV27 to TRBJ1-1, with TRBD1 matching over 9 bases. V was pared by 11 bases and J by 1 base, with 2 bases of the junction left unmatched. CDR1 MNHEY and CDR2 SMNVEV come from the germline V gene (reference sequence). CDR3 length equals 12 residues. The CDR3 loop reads CADRGTNTEAFF. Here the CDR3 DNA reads TGTGCCGACAGGGGGACGAACACTGAAGCTTTCTTT.

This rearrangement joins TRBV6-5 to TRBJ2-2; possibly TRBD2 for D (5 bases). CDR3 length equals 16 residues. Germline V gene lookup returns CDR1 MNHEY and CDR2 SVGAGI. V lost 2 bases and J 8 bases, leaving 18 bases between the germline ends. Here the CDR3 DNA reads TGTGCCAGCAGTTACGGTGGGAGTAGGGATGGTGGGGAGCTGTTTTTT. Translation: CASSYGGSRDGGELFF.

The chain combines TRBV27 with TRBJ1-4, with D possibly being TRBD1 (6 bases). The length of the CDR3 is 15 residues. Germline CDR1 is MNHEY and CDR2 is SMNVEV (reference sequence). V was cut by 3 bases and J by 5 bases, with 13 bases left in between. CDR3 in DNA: TGTGCCAGCAGTTTGTTGGACAGCTCAAATGAAAAACTGTTTTTT. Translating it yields CASSLLDSSNEKLFF.

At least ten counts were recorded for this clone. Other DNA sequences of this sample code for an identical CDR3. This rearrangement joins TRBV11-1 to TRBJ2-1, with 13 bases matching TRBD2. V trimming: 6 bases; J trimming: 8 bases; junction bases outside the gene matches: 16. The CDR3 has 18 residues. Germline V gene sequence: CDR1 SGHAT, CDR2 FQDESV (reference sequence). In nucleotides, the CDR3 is TGTGCCAGCAGAAAACGGGGTGGCGGGACTAGCGGGATCTATGAGCAGTTCTTC. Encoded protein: CASRKRGGGTSGIYEQFF.

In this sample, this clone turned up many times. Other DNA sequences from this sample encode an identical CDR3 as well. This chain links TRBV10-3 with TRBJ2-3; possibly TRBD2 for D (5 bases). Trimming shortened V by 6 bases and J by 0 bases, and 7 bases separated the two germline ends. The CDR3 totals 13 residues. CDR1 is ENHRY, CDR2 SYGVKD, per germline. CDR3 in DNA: TGTGCCATCAGCCGGGGTAGCACAGATACGCAGTATTTT. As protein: CAISRGSTDTQYF.

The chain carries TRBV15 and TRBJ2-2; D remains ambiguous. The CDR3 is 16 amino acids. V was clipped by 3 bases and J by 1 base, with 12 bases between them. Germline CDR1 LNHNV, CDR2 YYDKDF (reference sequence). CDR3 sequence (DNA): TGTGCCACCAGCAGTGGAGCGAGGAGGAACACCGGGGAGCTGTTTTTT. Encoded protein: CATSSGARRNTGELFF.

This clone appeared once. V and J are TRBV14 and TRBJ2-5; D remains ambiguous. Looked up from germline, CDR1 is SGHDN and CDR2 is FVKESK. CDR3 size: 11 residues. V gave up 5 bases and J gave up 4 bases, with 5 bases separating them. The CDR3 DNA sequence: TGTGCCAGCAGCAAAGCAGAGACCCAGTACTTC. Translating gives CASSKAETQYF.